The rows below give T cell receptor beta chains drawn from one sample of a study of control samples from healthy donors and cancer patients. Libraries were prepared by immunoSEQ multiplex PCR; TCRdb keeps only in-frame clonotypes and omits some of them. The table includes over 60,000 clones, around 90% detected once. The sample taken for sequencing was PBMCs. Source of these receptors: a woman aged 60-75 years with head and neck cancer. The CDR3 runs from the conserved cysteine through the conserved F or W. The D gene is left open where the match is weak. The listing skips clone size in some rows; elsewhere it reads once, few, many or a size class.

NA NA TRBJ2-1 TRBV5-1 CASSFGARATDEQFF TGCGCCAGCAGCTTCGGGGCCCGGGCAACGGATGAGCAGTTCTTC
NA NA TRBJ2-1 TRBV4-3 CASSQAIAAYNEQFF TGCGCCAGCAGCCAAGCGATAGCGGCTTACAATGAGCAGTTCTTC
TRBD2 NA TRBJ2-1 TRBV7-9 CASSSAPLLAGHNEQFF TGTGCCAGCAGCTCCGCCCCTCTACTAGCGGGACACAATGAGCAGTTCTTC
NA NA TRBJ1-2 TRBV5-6 CASSLGYGYTF TGTGCCAGCAGCTTAGGGTATGGCTACACCTTC
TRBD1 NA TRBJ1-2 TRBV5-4 CASSLGATGGFYGYTF TGTGCCAGCAGCTTGGGTGCGACAGGGGGGTTCTATGGCTACACCTTC
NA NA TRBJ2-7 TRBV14 CASSLGANLGEQYF TGTGCCAGCAGCCTGGGGGCAAATCTAGGGGAGCAGTACTTC
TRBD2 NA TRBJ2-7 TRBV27 CASSLSAGGTYEQYF TGTGCCAGCAGTTTATCTGCGGGAGGTACCTACGAGCAGTACTTC
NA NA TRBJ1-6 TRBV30 CAWSFPGQLNSPLHF TGTGCCTGGAGTTTCCCCGGACAGTTGAATTCACCCCTCCACTTT
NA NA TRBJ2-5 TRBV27 CASSLGRQETQYF TGTGCCAGCAGTTTGGGCAGACAAGAGACCCAGTACTTC
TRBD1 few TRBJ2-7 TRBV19 CASSPRAGQESYEQYF TGTGCCAGTAGTCCCAGGGCGGGACAGGAAAGTTACGAGCAGTACTTC
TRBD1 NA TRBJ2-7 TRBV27 CASSLSGTANYEQYF TGTGCCAGCAGTTTATCCGGGACAGCAAACTACGAGCAGTACTTC
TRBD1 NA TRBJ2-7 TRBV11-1 CASSIRQGISYEQYF TGTGCCAGCAGCATTAGACAGGGAATCAGCTACGAGCAGTACTTC
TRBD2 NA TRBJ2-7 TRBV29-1 CSVEETGLAGAQYF TGCAGCGTTGAAGAAACGGGACTAGCGGGGGCTCAGTACTTC
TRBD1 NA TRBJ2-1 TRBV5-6 CASSLVSTGASGNEQFF TGTGCCAGCAGCTTGGTTTCGACAGGGGCGAGCGGCAATGAGCAGTTCTTC
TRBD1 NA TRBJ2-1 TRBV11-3 CASSLNRGGNEQFF TGTGCCAGCAGCTTAAACAGGGGCGGGAATGAGCAGTTCTTC
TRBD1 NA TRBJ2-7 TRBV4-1 CASSQDTSTGVFAEQYF TGCGCCAGCAGCCAAGATACGTCAACAGGGGTTTTTGCCGAGCAGTACTTC
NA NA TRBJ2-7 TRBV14 CASSQEANGMAYEQYF TGTGCCAGCAGCCAAGAAGCTAACGGGATGGCCTACGAGCAGTACTTC
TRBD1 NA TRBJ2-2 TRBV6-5 CATGQGWDTGELFF TGTGCCACCGGACAGGGATGGGACACCGGGGAGCTGTTTTTT
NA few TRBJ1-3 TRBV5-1 CASSRGSSGNTIYF TGCGCCAGCAGCAGGGGCAGCTCTGGAAACACCATATATTTT
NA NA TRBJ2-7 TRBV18 CASSRDGPYEQYF TGTGCCAGCTCACGGGACGGACCCTACGAGCAGTACTTC
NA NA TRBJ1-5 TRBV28 CASSRDRSRQPQHF TGTGCCAGCAGCCGAGACAGGTCGCGGCAGCCCCAGCATTTT
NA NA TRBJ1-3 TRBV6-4 CASILIVIFGNTIYF TGTGCCAGCATTTTGATCGTTATATTTGGAAACACCATATATTTT
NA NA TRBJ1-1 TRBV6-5 CASSRGSGADTEAFF TGTGCCAGCAGCCGCGGGTCGGGGGCCGACACTGAAGCTTTCTTT
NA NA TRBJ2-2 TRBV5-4 CASSLDREFTGELFF TGTGCCAGCAGCTTGGACAGGGAATTCACCGGGGAGCTGTTTTTT
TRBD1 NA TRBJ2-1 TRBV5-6 CASSLGRGLNEQFF TGTGCCAGCAGCTTGGGCAGGGGGCTAAATGAGCAGTTCTTC
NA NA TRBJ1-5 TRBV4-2 CASSQGRAQEPQHF TGTGCCAGCAGCCAAGGAAGGGCTCAGGAGCCCCAGCATTTT
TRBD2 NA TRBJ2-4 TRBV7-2 CASSSAGGRDIQYF TGTGCCAGCAGCTCGGCGGGAGGGCGGGACATTCAGTACTTC
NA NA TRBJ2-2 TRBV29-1 CSARMRGLDTGELFF TGCAGCGCCCGAATGAGGGGGTTGGACACCGGGGAGCTGTTTTTT
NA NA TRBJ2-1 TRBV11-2 CASSLDGAGSSYNEQFF TGTGCCAGCAGCTTAGATGGGGCGGGAAGCTCCTACAATGAGCAGTTCTTC
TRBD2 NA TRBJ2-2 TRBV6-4 CAIQRLAGGPLTGELFF TGTGCCATCCAGAGACTAGCGGGAGGGCCTCTTACCGGGGAGCTGTTTTTT
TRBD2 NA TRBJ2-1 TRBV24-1 CATSDWGGSDSNEQFF TGTGCCACCAGTGATTGGGGGGGGAGCGATTCAAATGAGCAGTTCTTC
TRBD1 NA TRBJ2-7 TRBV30 CACQDRDLSEQYF TGTGCCTGCCAGGACAGGGATTTGAGCGAGCAGTACTTC
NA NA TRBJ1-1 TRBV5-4 CASSFWAVNTEAFF TGTGCCAGCAGCTTCTGGGCCGTGAACACTGAAGCTTTCTTT
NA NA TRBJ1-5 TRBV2 CASSDAGGGNQPQHF TGTGCCAGCAGTGATGCGGGGGGAGGGAATCAGCCCCAGCATTTT
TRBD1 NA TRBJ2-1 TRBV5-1 CASSSTTGGAGIGEQFF TGCGCCAGCAGCTCTACGACAGGGGGCGCGGGTATTGGTGAGCAGTTCTTC
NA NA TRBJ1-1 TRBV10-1 CASSERYQNTEAFF TGCGCCAGCAGTGAAAGGTATCAGAACACTGAAGCTTTCTTT
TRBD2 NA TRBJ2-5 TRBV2 CASSLAGVPEETQYF TGTGCCAGCAGTCTAGCGGGAGTCCCGGAAGAGACCCAGTACTTC
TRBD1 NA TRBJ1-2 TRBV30 CAWSVGTGGPFNYGYTF TGTGCCTGGAGTGTAGGGACAGGGGGACCCTTTAACTATGGCTACACCTTC
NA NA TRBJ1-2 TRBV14 CASSPNMYYGYTF TGTGCCAGCAGCCCAAATATGTACTATGGCTACACCTTC
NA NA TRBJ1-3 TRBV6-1 CASSELGESAGNTIYF TGTGCCAGCAGTGAACTCGGGGAATCTGCTGGAAACACCATATATTTT
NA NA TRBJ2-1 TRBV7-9 CASSQLRSSYNEQFF TGTGCCAGCAGCCAGCTGAGGTCCTCCTACAATGAGCAGTTCTTC
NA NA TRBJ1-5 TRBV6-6 CASSYTQGGNQPQHF TGTGCCAGCAGTTACACGCAGGGAGGCAATCAGCCCCAGCATTTT
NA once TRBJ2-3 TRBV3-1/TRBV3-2 CASSSRNRDTQYF TGTGCCAGCAGTTCTCGTAATCGGGATACGCAGTATTTT
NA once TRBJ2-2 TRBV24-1 CATSEARQGNTGELFF TGTGCCACCAGTGAAGCTCGGCAGGGTAACACCGGGGAGCTGTTTTTT
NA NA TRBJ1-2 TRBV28 CASLVTNYGYTF TGTGCCAGCTTAGTCACTAACTATGGCTACACCTTC
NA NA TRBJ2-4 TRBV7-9 CASSLAGGQATTKNIQYF TGTGCCAGCAGCTTAGCCGGGGGGCAGGCTACAACCAAAAACATTCAGTACTTC
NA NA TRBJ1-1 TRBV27 CASQFSGHGSAFF TGTGCCTCCCAGTTTAGCGGGCACGGAAGCGCTTTCTTT
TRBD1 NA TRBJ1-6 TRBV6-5 CASSYDRGPRSPLHF TGTGCCAGCAGTTACGACAGGGGCCCTAGGTCACCCCTCCACTTT
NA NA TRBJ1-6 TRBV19 CASTHRREYSPLHF TGTGCCAGTACCCACCGGCGAGAGTATTCACCCCTCCACTTT